These T cell receptor beta chains were read from a single sample in a study of blood T cell repertoires in COVID-19. Clones were sequenced by immunoSEQ multiplex PCR, and TCRdb holds only the in-frame ones, with some missing. Among 55,000 to 90,000 clones listed, around 86% were seen once. Sequenced material: peripheral blood. All receptors derive from a man in his sixties or seventies with active COVID-19. Both conserved end residues are part of each CDR3. The D gene is left open where the match is weak. Expanded clones get a size class; other rows say once, few or many, or leave the size out.

clone size | J gene | V gene | D gene | CDR3 protein | CDR3 DNA
- | TRBJ1-2 | TRBV5-6 | TRBD1 | CASSFVGQANYGYTF | TGTGCCAGCAGCTTCGTGGGACAGGCCAACTATGGCTACACCTTC
once | TRBJ2-5 | TRBV28 | TRBD2 | CASSPLTSGRPTGETQYF | TGTGCCAGCAGTCCCCTGACTAGCGGGAGGCCCACCGGGGAGACCCAGTACTTC
- | TRBJ1-2 | TRBV7-3 | - | CASSAETGRVGGYTF | TGTGCCAGCAGCGCCGAAACAGGGAGGGTAGGGGGCTACACCTTC
- | TRBJ2-3 | TRBV5-5 | - | CASSPNGIPLLTDTQYF | TGTGCCAGCAGCCCCAACGGGATCCCCCTCCTCACAGATACGCAGTATTTT
- | TRBJ2-1 | TRBV27 | TRBD2 | CASSLSRTSHNEQFF | TGTGCCAGCAGTTTATCCCGGACTAGCCACAATGAGCAGTTCTTC
- | TRBJ2-3 | TRBV28 | TRBD2 | CASSLWASGSTDTQYF | TGTGCCAGCAGTTTATGGGCTAGCGGGAGTACAGATACGCAGTATTTT
- | TRBJ1-2 | TRBV12-3/TRBV12-4 | - | CASSPGFGYGYTF | TGTGCCAGCAGTCCAGGGTTTGGCTATGGCTACACCTTC
- | TRBJ2-2 | TRBV4-2 | - | CASSQDGGRGQNTGELFF | TGTGCCAGCAGCCAAGATGGGGGGAGGGGACAAAACACCGGGGAGCTGTTTTTT
- | TRBJ1-3 | TRBV9 | - | CASSVGPSGNTIYF | TGTGCCAGCAGCGTAGGGCCCTCTGGAAACACCATATATTTT
- | TRBJ2-1 | TRBV4-3 | - | CASSQDWLANNEQFF | TGCGCCAGCAGCCAAGATTGGCTGGCCAACAATGAGCAGTTCTTC
- | TRBJ2-3 | TRBV6-5 | TRBD2 | CASRGLGMDTQYF | TGTGCCAGCAGAGGACTAGGGATGGATACGCAGTATTTT
- | TRBJ1-3 | TRBV7-6 | - | CASSLMRGSGNTIYF | TGTGCCAGCAGCTTAATGAGAGGCTCTGGAAACACCATATATTTT
few | TRBJ1-5 | TRBV30 | - | CAWSGGVNQPQHF | TGTGCCTGGAGTGGCGGGGTGAATCAGCCCCAGCATTTT
- | TRBJ2-5 | TRBV7-2 | - | CASSSREPPETQYF | TGTGCCAGCAGCTCCAGGGAACCACCAGAGACCCAGTACTTC
- | TRBJ1-2 | TRBV11-3 | - | CASSPHLRGNYGYTF | TGTGCCAGCAGCCCCCACCTCCGGGGGAACTATGGCTACACCTTC
- | TRBJ1-1 | TRBV5-1 | - | CASSLAPGAVNTEAFF | TGCGCCAGCAGCTTGGCCCCGGGTGCGGTGAACACTGAAGCTTTCTTT
- | TRBJ1-5 | TRBV7-2 | - | CASSLDPGSSQPQHF | TGTGCCAGCAGCTTAGACCCCGGGTCTAGTCAGCCCCAGCATTTT
- | TRBJ2-3 | TRBV27 | TRBD2 | CASSFLAGEGDTQYF | TGTGCCAGCAGTTTCCTAGCGGGAGAAGGAGATACGCAGTATTTT
- | TRBJ2-2 | TRBV11-3 | - | CASRPGVGKNTGELFF | TGTGCCAGCAGACCGGGGGTGGGAAAGAACACCGGGGAGCTGTTTTTT
- | TRBJ2-3 | TRBV28 | TRBD2 | CASSPQARASGRGDTQYF | TGTGCCAGCAGCCCCCAGGCTAGGGCTAGCGGGAGGGGAGATACGCAGTATTTT
- | TRBJ2-1 | TRBV6-2/TRBV6-3 | - | CASSQEDYNEQFF | TGTGCCAGCAGTCAGGAGGACTACAATGAGCAGTTCTTC
- | TRBJ1-1 | TRBV19 | TRBD1 | CASSTRTGYSTEAFF | TGTGCCAGTAGTACCAGGACAGGGTATAGTACTGAAGCTTTCTTT
- | TRBJ1-2 | TRBV28 | - | CATLSPGWGANYGYTF | TGTGCCACCCTATCCCCCGGGTGGGGGGCTAACTATGGCTACACCTTC
once | TRBJ2-4 | TRBV6-2/TRBV6-3 | TRBD2 | CASSYRFLAGENKNIQYF | TGTGCCAGCAGTTACCGATTCCTAGCGGGTGAAAACAAAAACATTCAGTACTTC
- | TRBJ1-2 | TRBV24-1 | - | CATSDLNGVGGYTF | TGTGCCACCAGTGACCTCAACGGGGTGGGCGGCTACACCTTC
- | TRBJ2-7 | TRBV7-2 | TRBD2 | CASSLLASGIPDF | TGTGCCAGCAGCTTACTTGCGAGCGGGATCCCAGACTTC
- | TRBJ2-7 | TRBV30 | TRBD1 | CAWSVPDRGRDAQYF | TGTGCCTGGAGTGTACCGGACAGGGGGCGCGACGCGCAGTACTTC
- | TRBJ2-1 | TRBV5-1 | TRBD2 | CASTPLAGGNEQFF | TGCGCCAGCACCCCCCTGGCGGGGGGAAATGAGCAGTTCTTC
- | TRBJ2-7 | TRBV6-5 | TRBD1 | CASRGGGRGSYEQYF | TGTGCCAGCAGAGGGGGCGGTCGTGGGTCCTACGAGCAGTACTTC
once | TRBJ1-5 | TRBV19 | - | CASSIDLNQPQHF | TGTGCCAGTAGTATAGATCTAAATCAGCCCCAGCATTTT
- | TRBJ2-4 | TRBV7-2 | TRBD2 | CASSPGLAGGPRYIQYF | TGTGCCAGCAGCCCAGGACTAGCGGGAGGGCCGAGGTACATTCAGTACTTC
- | TRBJ2-1 | TRBV6-2/TRBV6-3 | - | CASSYNMRRTYNEQFF | TGTGCCAGCAGTTACAATATGAGGCGGACTTACAATGAGCAGTTCTTC
- | TRBJ2-1 | TRBV7-8 | TRBD1 | CASSLGRGTGGYNEQFF | TGTGCCAGCAGCTTGGGGAGGGGGACAGGGGGATACAATGAGCAGTTCTTC
- | TRBJ2-2 | TRBV18 | TRBD2 | CASSPARRTSVNTGELFF | TGTGCCAGCTCACCCGCCCGGCGAACTAGCGTGAACACCGGGGAGCTGTTTTTT
- | TRBJ2-1 | TRBV3-1/TRBV3-2 | TRBD2 | CASSQAASGRGGEQFF | TGTGCCAGCAGCCAAGCCGCTAGCGGGAGGGGTGGTGAGCAGTTCTTC
- | TRBJ2-1 | TRBV7-2 | - | CASSGTYNEQFF | TGTGCCAGCAGCGGTACTTACAATGAGCAGTTCTTC
- | TRBJ1-1 | TRBV10-3 | - | CAISDPGRSNTEAFF | TGTGCCATCAGTGACCCCGGCAGGTCCAACACTGAAGCTTTCTTT
- | TRBJ2-2 | TRBV24-1 | TRBD1 | CATSDPGTDNTGELFF | TGTGCCACCAGTGACCCTGGGACAGACAACACCGGGGAGCTGTTTTTT
- | TRBJ2-7 | TRBV3-1/TRBV3-2 | - | CASEDTSYEQYF | TGTGCCAGCGAGGACACCTCCTACGAGCAGTACTTC
- | TRBJ1-5 | TRBV10-2 | TRBD1 | CASSGDRGNQPQHF | TGCGCCAGCAGTGGGGACAGGGGAAATCAGCCCCAGCATTTT
- | TRBJ1-5 | TRBV25-1 | - | CASSEARVNQPQHF | TGTGCCAGCAGTGAGGCCAGGGTCAATCAGCCCCAGCATTTT
- | TRBJ2-3 | TRBV3-1/TRBV3-2 | TRBD2 | CASSQRWTSGPHPHSTDTQYF | TGTGCCAGCAGCCAACGCTGGACTAGCGGGCCCCACCCGCATAGCACAGATACGCAGTATTTT
once | TRBJ2-7 | TRBV5-1 | TRBD1 | CASRPGTGPYEQYF | TGCGCCAGCAGGCCCGGGACAGGGCCCTACGAGCAGTACTTC
- | TRBJ2-7 | TRBV12-3/TRBV12-4 | - | CASSSSQDYEQYF | TGTGCCAGCAGTTCCTCACAGGACTACGAGCAGTACTTC
- | TRBJ2-7 | TRBV7-2 | - | CASSPTGFVNEQYF | TGTGCCAGCAGCCCAACAGGGTTCGTGAACGAGCAGTACTTC
- | TRBJ1-1 | TRBV5-1 | - | CASSPRGGMSTEAFF | TGCGCCAGCAGCCCCCGTGGAGGGATGAGCACTGAAGCTTTCTTT
- | TRBJ2-5 | TRBV30 | - | CAWSVGQTQYF | TGTGCCTGGAGTGTTGGCCAGACCCAGTACTTC
- | TRBJ1-5 | TRBV18 | - | CASSPGEGRLGNQPQHF | TGTGCCAGCTCCCCCGGGGAGGGCCGCCTCGGCAATCAGCCCCAGCATTTT
- | TRBJ1-5 | TRBV27 | - | CASSFGGEAQPQHF | TGTGCCAGCAGTTTCGGAGGGGAGGCTCAGCCCCAGCATTTT
once | TRBJ1-4 | TRBV14 | - | CASSQTGGATNEKLFF | TGTGCCAGCAGCCAAACCGGGGGTGCAACTAATGAAAAACTGTTTTTT
- | TRBJ2-5 | TRBV7-6 | - | CASSGAASANQETQYF | TGTGCCAGCAGCGGGGCGGCTAGCGCCAACCAAGAGACCCAGTACTTC
- | TRBJ2-2 | TRBV18 | - | CASSPARETGELFF | TGTGCCAGCTCCCCGGCGAGGGAAACCGGGGAGCTGTTTTTT
- | TRBJ1-1 | TRBV29-1 | TRBD1 | CSGRDRPPNTEAFF | TGCAGCGGTCGGGACAGGCCCCCGAACACTGAAGCTTTCTTT
- | TRBJ2-5 | TRBV3-1/TRBV3-2 | TRBD2 | CASRTSGSETQYF | TGTGCCAGCCGGACTAGCGGTTCGGAGACCCAGTACTTC
- | TRBJ2-3 | TRBV7-2 | - | CASSSPGGTPRGQYF | TGTGCCAGCAGCTCCCCGGGCGGGACCCCTCGAGGGCAGTATTTT
- | TRBJ2-7 | TRBV7-8 | - | CASSPFGRAYEQYF | TGTGCCAGCAGCCCCTTCGGCAGGGCGTACGAGCAGTACTTC
once | TRBJ1-5 | TRBV28 | - | CASSSQGGQARPQHF | TGTGCCAGCAGTTCACAGGGAGGGCAGGCGCGGCCCCAGCATTTT
- | TRBJ2-2 | TRBV6-4 | - | CASSASPGAGELFF | TGTGCCAGCAGTGCGTCCCCGGGGGCCGGGGAGCTGTTTTTT